The 18 T cell receptor beta chains below come from one sample, sequenced in a study of cytomegalovirus exposure and HLA in healthy donors. This PCR relied on a set of 60 Vbeta primers and 13 Jbeta primers. The table came from immunoSEQ multiplex PCR; TCRdb's copy has only in-frame clones and leaves some out. Its table lists 100,000 to 150,000 clones. Sample: PBMCs. These receptors originate from a middle-aged man in good health and CMV-seronegative.

The chain links TRBV5-4 to TRBJ2-4; TRBD2 matches at 13 bases. Trimming took 3 bases from V and 0 from J; bases not matched to a gene: 3. The germline V gene has CDR1 SGHNT and CDR2 YYREEE (reference sequence). The CDR3 is 17 residues long. CDR3 region: CASSSGLAGLAKNIQYF. In DNA, the CDR3 is TGTGCCAGCAGCTCGGGACTAGCGGGGCTAGCCAAAAACATTCAGTACTTC.

The gene calls are TRBV15 and TRBJ2-1; TRBD2 agrees at 11 bases. V trimming: 1 base; J trimming: 9 bases; junction bases outside the gene matches: 5. The CDR3 is made up of 15 amino acids. CDR1 LNHNV and CDR2 YYDKDF come from the germline V gene (reference sequence). The CDR3 DNA follows: TGTGCCACCAGCAGAGGCCTAGCGGGAGGAACTGAGCAGTTCTTC. Residues: CATSRGLAGGTEQFF.

V usage is TRBV2 and J usage is TRBJ2-7, with unresolved D. CDR1 and CDR2 from the germline V gene are SNHLY and FYNNEI. CDR3 size: 13 residues. Trimming shortened V by 3 bases and J by 6 bases, and 12 bases separated the two germline ends. The CDR3 coding sequence is TGTGCCAGCAGTGAGTGGGCACCTGGCGAGCAGTACTTC. Its translation is CASSEWAPGEQYF.

The CDR3 region is CASSATGGREQYF. CDR3 bases: TGTGCCAGTAGTGCAACAGGGGGCAGGGAGCAGTACTTC. This rearrangement joins TRBV19 to TRBJ2-7; 9 nucleotides agree with TRBD1. The CDR3 has 13 residues. Germline lookup yields CDR1 LNHDA and CDR2 SQIVND (reference sequence). With 5 bases clipped from V and 7 bases from J, the junction kept 6 bases outside the gene matches.

The chain recombines TRBV6-6 with TRBJ2-7; D remains ambiguous. CDR1 and CDR2 from the germline V gene are MNHNY and SVGAGI (reference sequence). Trimming pared 0 bases from V and 4 bases from J, leaving 7 bases between. The CDR3 has 13 residues. CDR3 sequence: CASSYSNKYEQYF. The CDR3 DNA follows: TGTGCCAGCAGTTACTCGAACAAGTACGAGCAGTACTTC.

V is TRBV13 and J is TRBJ2-3; possibly TRBD1 for D (8 bases). V was pared by 2 bases and J by 5 bases, with 20 bases between. This CDR3 spans 17 amino acids. From germline, CDR1 is PRHDT and CDR2 FYEKMQ (reference sequence). For the CDR3, the DNA is TGTGCCAGCAGCTTATCCAGCGGGACAGGTATAGGAGATACGCAGTATTTT. This translates into CASSLSSGTGIGDTQYF.

The chain couples TRBV27 to TRBJ1-3; tentative D call: TRBD1 (6 bases). V was shortened by 6 bases and J by 3 bases, with 12 bases between the two germline ends. The CDR3 is 14 residues long. Germline V gene sequence: CDR1 MNHEY, CDR2 SMNVEV (reference sequence). CDR3 nucleotides: TGTGCCAGCAGCAACAGGGTATTTGGAAACACCATATATTTT. Translation: CASSNRVFGNTIYF.

CDR3 loop: CASSFQGARGDTQYF. In DNA, the CDR3 is TGTGCCAGCAGTTTCCAGGGGGCCCGGGGGGATACGCAGTATTTT. This chain joins TRBV27 and TRBJ2-3, with 8 bases fitting TRBD1. Looked up from germline, CDR1 is MNHEY and CDR2 is SMNVEV (reference sequence). The CDR3 is made up of 15 amino acids. The junction had 8 bases not matched to a gene; V was cut back by 3 bases and J by 6 bases.

This chain links TRBV7-2 with TRBJ1-5; D ambiguous. The germline V gene has CDR1 SGHTA and CDR2 FQGNSA. CDR3 length: 13 residues. The V and J ends lost 5 bases and 5 bases respectively, with 10 bases between them. CDR3 in DNA: TGTGCCAGCAGCACCCGAGGAGATCAGCCCCAGCATTTT. Translated, it gives CASSTRGDQPQHF.

The V call is TRBV5-4, the J call TRBJ2-1; D gene uncertain. The CDR3 is made up of 12 amino acids. The V gene lost 8 bases and the J gene lost 4 bases, with 10 bases spanning the gap. The germline gives CDR1 SGHNT, CDR2 YYREEE (reference sequence). CDR3 nucleotide sequence: TGTGCCAGAGCTAGATCTTACAATGAGCAGTTCTTC. Its protein product is CARARSYNEQFF. Full variable domain (remainder filled in from reference TRBV5-4 and TRBJ2-1): ETGVTQSPTHLIKTRGQQVTLRCSSQSGHNTVSWYQQALGQGPQFIFQYYREEENGRGNFPPRFSGLQFPNYSSELNVNALELDDSALYLCARARSYNEQFFGPGTRLTVL.

The chain couples TRBV5-1 to TRBJ2-2; possible D gene TRBD2, 7 bases. The V and J ends lost 0 bases and 5 bases respectively, with 11 bases between them. Germline values: CDR1 SGHRS, CDR2 YFSETQ. CDR3 size: 15 residues. This CDR3 reads CASSLDREGTGELFF. The CDR3 nucleotides read TGCGCCAGCAGCTTGGACAGGGAGGGAACCGGGGAGCTGTTTTTT.

This sequence joins TRBV28 and TRBJ2-7, with 12 bases that match TRBD1. This CDR3 has 17 residues. Germline values: CDR1 MDHEN, CDR2 SYDVKM. The V and J ends lost 8 bases and 0 bases, in that order; junction bases with no gene match: 11. The CDR3, as DNA: TGTGCCAGCGATCCACGAGGGACAGGGGGCGGCTCCTACGAGCAGTACTTC. It is translated as CASDPRGTGGGSYEQYF.

J is TRBJ1-6 and V is TRBV4-1; no firm D call. Looked up from germline, CDR1 is MGHRA and CDR2 is YSYEKL. The CDR3 is 15 amino acids. V lost 0 bases to trimming and J lost 5 bases, with 8 bases between them. The CDR3 region is CASSQESLNNSPLHF. CDR3 DNA: TGCGCCAGCAGCCAAGAGAGTCTTAATAATTCACCCCTCCACTTT.

The chain combines TRBV4-3 with TRBJ2-1; the D gene is possibly TRBD2 (6 bases). The CDR3 has 14 amino acids. The germline V and J ends were trimmed by 0 bases and 7 bases, with 10 bases remaining between them. Germline loops: CDR1 LGHNA, CDR2 YSLEER. CDR3 residues: CASSQDNGGNEQFF. CDR3 sequence (DNA): TGCGCCAGCAGCCAAGATAATGGGGGGAATGAGCAGTTCTTC.

The rearrangement joins TRBV9 to TRBJ1-2; D not resolved. The CDR3 contains 15 residues. Germline CDR1 is SGDLS and CDR2 is YYNGEE. V gave up 5 bases and J gave up 0 bases, with 14 bases separating them. The CDR3 loop is CASRVTENANYGYTF. CDR3 in DNA: TGTGCCAGCAGGGTCACAGAGAACGCTAACTATGGCTACACCTTC.

The gene calls are TRBV6-5 and TRBJ2-3; 8 nucleotides line up with TRBD1. The CDR3 is made up of 14 amino acids. V was pared by 4 bases and J by 5 bases, with 5 bases of the junction left unmatched. The germline CDR1 and CDR2 sequences are MNHEY and SVGAGI. CDR3 nucleotides: TGTGCCAGCAGTTCCCCCGACAGGGGAGATACGCAGTATTTT. Protein: CASSSPDRGDTQYF.

The CDR3 region has the DNA TGTGCCAGCAGTCCAGGGGGCCTCACTGAAGCTTTCTTT. It yields the protein CASSPGGLTEAFF. This rearrangement joins TRBV2 to TRBJ1-1, with 8 bases aligning to TRBD1. Trimming removed 5 bases from V and 4 bases from J; junction bases left unmatched: 3. CDR1 and CDR2 from the germline V gene are SNHLY and FYNNEI. This CDR3 has 13 amino acids.

V is TRBV4-2 and J is TRBJ2-4; 16 bases fit TRBD2. The CDR3 is made up of 19 amino acids. Germline assignment: CDR1 LGHNA and CDR2 YNFKEQ. J gave up 6 bases and V 0 bases, and 8 bases lay outside the gene matches. The DNA for the CDR3 is TGTGCCAGCAGCCAAGAGGGGACTAGCGGGAGGGTGTATGGAAACATTCAGTACTTC. This translates into CASSQEGTSGRVYGNIQYF.